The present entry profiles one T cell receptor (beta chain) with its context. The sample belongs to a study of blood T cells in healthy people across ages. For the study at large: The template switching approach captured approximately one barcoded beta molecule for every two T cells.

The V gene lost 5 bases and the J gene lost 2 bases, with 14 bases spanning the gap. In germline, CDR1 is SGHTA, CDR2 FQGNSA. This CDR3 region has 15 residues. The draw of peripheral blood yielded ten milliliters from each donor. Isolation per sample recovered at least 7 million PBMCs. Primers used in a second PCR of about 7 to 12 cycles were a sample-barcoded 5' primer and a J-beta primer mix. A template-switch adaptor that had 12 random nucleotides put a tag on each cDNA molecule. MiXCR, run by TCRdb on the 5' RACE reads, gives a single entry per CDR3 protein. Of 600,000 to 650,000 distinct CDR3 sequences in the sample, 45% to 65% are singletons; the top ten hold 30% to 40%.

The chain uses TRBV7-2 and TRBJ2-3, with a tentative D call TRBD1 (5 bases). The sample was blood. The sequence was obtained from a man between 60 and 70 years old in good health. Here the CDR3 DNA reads TGTGCCAGCAGCCCACAGCAGGGTTCCACAGATACGCAGTATTTT. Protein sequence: CASSPQQGSTDTQYF.